This entry describes one T cell receptor (beta chain). Its specificity is unknown. The sample is drawn from a study of post-analysis software for immune sequencing data. Whole-study findings and limits: A significant reduction in normalized Chao1 diversity was observed in multiple sclerosis patients versus controls.

Unique molecular identifiers were built into the TCR beta cDNA libraries. The T cell input of about 0.85 to 10 million gave a few hundred thousand cDNA molecules. Each CDR3 protein gets one entry after TCRdb re-called the PCR reads with MiXCR. Of around 150,000 distinct CDR3 sequences listed, around 36% are singletons. Trimming removed 0 bases at V and 6 bases at J, with 19 bases between. Germline V gene lookup returns CDR1 SGDLS and CDR2 YYNGEE. The CDR3 runs 17 residues. The specimen comprised blood, sampled after autologous hematopoietic stem cell transplantation. The V call is TRBV9, the J call TRBJ2-1; D may be TRBD2 (5 bases). The source is a girl aged 10 to 17 with multiple sclerosis. DNA of the CDR3: TGTGCCAGCAGCGTAGACCCAGGAGAGGGTCCACGCAATGAGCAGTTCTTC. As protein: CASSVDPGEGPRNEQFF. The full variable domain, completed using reference TRBV9 and TRBJ2-1, is DSGVTQTPKHLITATGQRVTLRCSPRSGDLSVYWYQQSLDQGLQFLIQYYNGEERAKGNILERFSAQQFPDLHSELNLSSLELGDSALYFCASSVDPGEGPRNEQFFGPGTRLTVL.